This is a list of T cell receptor beta chains from one sample in a study of glioma-infiltrating T cells after dendritic cell vaccination. The protocol was immunoSEQ multiplex PCR, while the TCRdb copy is restricted to in-frame clones and leaves out a portion. This table has approximately 100,000 clones, around three quarters appearing once. Sequenced material: blood, taken before dendritic cell vaccination. All receptors derive from a human donor with glioblastoma. CDR3s leave out the opening cysteine and the closing phenylalanine or tryptophan. The order of the fields is J gene, V gene, CDR3 protein.

J gene: TRBJ2-5; V gene: TRBV9; CDR3 protein: ASSASQETQY
J gene: TRBJ2-7; V gene: TRBV30; CDR3 protein: AWGLYEQY
J gene: TRBJ1-5; V gene: TRBV6-1; CDR3 protein: ASSQAGIGQDIDPWGNQPQH
J gene: TRBJ1-1; V gene: TRBV19; CDR3 protein: ASSMDRGTEAF
J gene: TRBJ2-2; V gene: TRBV14; CDR3 protein: ASSQEQVSGGINTGELF
J gene: TRBJ1-6; V gene: TRBV7-6; CDR3 protein: ASSNDRAESLRAPLH
J gene: TRBJ2-7; V gene: TRBV9; CDR3 protein: ASSGRGSGYEQY
J gene: TRBJ1-6; V gene: TRBV6-5; CDR3 protein: ASSYSRGPHNSPLH
J gene: TRBJ1-2; V gene: TRBV9; CDR3 protein: ASSAEAFSNYGYT
J gene: TRBJ2-7; V gene: TRBV19; CDR3 protein: ASRRNAGEGEQY
J gene: TRBJ2-5; V gene: TRBV10-3; CDR3 protein: ATGDREETQY
J gene: TRBJ1-2; V gene: TRBV5-6; CDR3 protein: ASSRQGAVGYT
J gene: TRBJ2-2; V gene: TRBV5-5; CDR3 protein: ASSVGQGAGELF
J gene: TRBJ2-7; V gene: TRBV6-1; CDR3 protein: ASSEVPGGLYEQY
J gene: TRBJ2-7; V gene: TRBV5-1; CDR3 protein: ASSSGGASKEQY
J gene: TRBJ2-3; V gene: TRBV18; CDR3 protein: ASSLLADPTDTQY
J gene: TRBJ1-4; V gene: TRBV7-9; CDR3 protein: ASSFSVTNEKLF
J gene: TRBJ2-5; V gene: TRBV5-6; CDR3 protein: ASSLMGEGTQY
J gene: TRBJ2-7; V gene: TRBV6-5; CDR3 protein: ASSREQGTYEQY
J gene: TRBJ1-2; V gene: TRBV5-4; CDR3 protein: ATLRRDTINYGYT
J gene: TRBJ1-1; V gene: TRBV13; CDR3 protein: ASSLQYEAF
J gene: TRBJ2-7; V gene: TRBV7-9; CDR3 protein: ASSLWGGADEQY
J gene: TRBJ2-3; V gene: TRBV4-1; CDR3 protein: ASSQRDRGLADTQY
J gene: TRBJ2-1; V gene: TRBV5-1; CDR3 protein: ASSSFDSMLNEQF
J gene: TRBJ2-5; V gene: TRBV5-1; CDR3 protein: ASSLPPGGVETQY
J gene: TRBJ1-4; V gene: TRBV30; CDR3 protein: AWSVSSTNEKLF
J gene: TRBJ2-2; V gene: TRBV6-5; CDR3 protein: ASSYRRGGTGELF
J gene: TRBJ2-7; V gene: TRBV28; CDR3 protein: ASSPSRRRSYEQY
J gene: TRBJ2-1; V gene: TRBV19; CDR3 protein: ASSLTSGANNEQF